These 25 T cell receptor beta chains came from one sample sequenced in a study of T cells in women clearing cervical HPV infection. Measured with immunoSEQ multiplex PCR; TCRdb has only the in-frame clones, and not every one. The sample features roughly 30,000 clones, with roughly 8% in its top ten. The specimen sequenced was blood buffy coat. The receptors derive from a woman aged 18 to 75 with a cervical HPV16 infection that either progressed to CIN3+ or cleared (not recorded which).

For this clone: The read is 3 residues too short to cover the CDR3 end, so that end is filled in from the germline J gene. This rearrangement joins TRBV7-6 to TRBJ1-4, with D possibly matching TRBD1 (5 bases). The CDR3 contains 17 residues. Per germline, CDR1 SGHVS and CDR2 FNYEAQ. CDR3 residues: CASSRLAGGSGANVLFF. CDR3 DNA (partial): TGTGCCAGCAGTAGACTAGCGGGAGGTTCTGGGGCCAACGTA.

Worth noting for this clone: The read comes to an end 3 residues before the CDR3 does, leaving the germline J gene to fill in the end. J is TRBJ1-2 and V is TRBV7-2; TRBD1 might be the D (6 bases). Germline V lookup: CDR1 SGHTA, CDR2 FQGNSA. The CDR3 totals 14 residues. CDR3 region: CASSLQGGADTYTF. CDR3 DNA (partial): TGTGCCAGCAGTCTACAGGGTGGAGCAGATACC.

In regard to this clone: The read finishes 3 residues shy of the CDR3 end, and the germline J gene is used to complete it. The V gene is TRBV28, the J gene TRBJ2-1, with TRBD2 identical over 13 bases. Germline lookup yields CDR1 MDHEN and CDR2 SYDVKM. CDR3 length equals 15 residues. Losses at the gene ends were 7 bases for V and 4 bases for J; bases not matched to a gene: 4. The CDR3 bases that were read are TGTGCCAGCACTCTACTAGCGGGAGGGTACAATGAG. Translating it yields CASTLLAGGYNE. Given in full, the CDR3 is CASTLLAGGYNEQFF.

A word on this clone: The read is 3 residues too short to cover the CDR3 end, so that end is filled in from the germline J gene. This rearrangement joins TRBV6-1 to TRBJ1-5; D ambiguous. The CDR3 runs 14 residues. Germline CDR1 is MNHNS and CDR2 is SASEGT. Trimming removed 2 bases from V and 3 bases from J, with 8 bases in between. Here the CDR3 reads CASSELGANQPQHF. The sequenced part of the CDR3 DNA is TGTGCCAGCAGTGAACTGGGCGCCAATCAGCCC.

Concerning this clone: Read coverage stops 3 residues before the CDR3 terminus; the germline J gene supplies the remainder. The rearrangement links TRBV18 to TRBJ1-1; 11 nucleotides match TRBD1. The CDR3 runs 16 residues. With 2 bases clipped from V and 6 bases from J, the junction kept 8 bases outside the gene matches. Germline CDR1 KGHSH, CDR2 LQKENI. The part of the CDR3 DNA that was read is TGTGCCAGCTCACCAGGGACAGGGGGTCGGGTATCTGAA. Its protein product is CASSPGTGGRVSE. The full CDR3 sequence reads CASSPGTGGRVSEAFF. Filled out from reference TRBV18 and TRBJ1-1, the complete variable domain reads NAGVMQNPRHLVRRRGQEARLRCSPMKGHSHVYWYRQLPEEGLKFMVYLQKENIIDESGMPKERFSAEFPKEGPSILRIQQVVRGDSAAYFCASSPGTGGRVSEAFFGQGTRLTVV.

Note on this clone: Read sequence stops 3 residues before the CDR3 end, and the germline J gene provides the missing end. The rearrangement links TRBV5-6 to TRBJ2-3, with D possibly TRBD2 on 6 matching bases. V was trimmed by 1 base and J by 3 bases, leaving 9 bases between them. Germline lookup yields CDR1 SGHDT and CDR2 YYEEEE. The CDR3 is 14 amino acids. The sequenced part of the CDR3 DNA is TGTGCCAGCAGCTTGTTACGGGGGACAGATACG. Translated: CASSLLRGTDT. The whole CDR3 is CASSLLRGTDTQYF.

Comments on this clone: The read halts 3 residues ahead of the CDR3 end, with the missing end drawn from the germline J gene. The chain has TRBV20-1 and TRBJ1-6; 7 bases agree with TRBD1. V shed 3 bases and J 8 bases; nucleotides not matched to a gene: 4. CDR1 and CDR2 (germline): DFQATT, SNEGSKA (reference sequence). The CDR3 covers 13 residues. CDR3 DNA (partial): TGCAGTGCTAGTGACAGGGCCGATTCACCC. As protein: CSASDRADSP. Given in full, the CDR3 is CSASDRADSPLHF.

About this clone: The missing CDR3 end, 3 residues past where the read stops, is filled in from the germline J gene. V is TRBV7-3 and J is TRBJ2-2; TRBD2 aligns across 7 bases. CDR3 size: 13 residues. In germline, CDR1 is SGHTA, CDR2 FQGTGA. V shed 8 bases, J shed 6 bases, and the junction held 6 bases outside the gene matches. CDR3 amino acids: CASGPRGAGELFF. CDR3 DNA (partial): TGTGCCAGCGGTCCCCGGGGGGCCGGGGAG.

On this clone itself: The read ends 3 residues shy of where the CDR3 ends; the end is completed using the germline J gene. V usage is TRBV19 and J usage is TRBJ2-7, with 7 bases matching TRBD1. Germline values: CDR1 LNHDA, CDR2 SQIVND (reference sequence). The CDR3 length is 15 residues. The J segment lost 0 bases and the V segment lost 3 bases, leaving 5 bases of the junction unmatched. The CDR3 reads CASSIRTGLSYEQYF. CDR3 DNA (partial): TGTGCCAGTAGTATCAGGACAGGACTCTCCTACGAG.

Details on this clone: The missing CDR3 end, 3 residues past where the read stops, is filled in from the germline J gene. The rearrangement links TRBV10-2 to TRBJ1-5, with D perhaps TRBD1 (5 bases). The CDR3 has 13 amino acids. Germline loops: CDR1 WSHSY, CDR2 SAAADI. V was cut by 6 bases and J by 7 bases, with 13 bases left in between. The CDR3 loop is CASRGARGQPQHF. CDR3 bases read: TGCGCCAGCAGGGGAGCTAGGGGCCAGCCC.

About this clone itself: The read ends 3 residues before the CDR3 terminus; that terminus is restored from the germline J gene. The chain couples TRBV28 to TRBJ1-2; D uncertain. With 2 bases removed from V and 7 bases from J, the gap between germline ends came to 11 bases. Germline assignment: CDR1 MDHEN and CDR2 SYDVKM. This CDR3 has 13 residues. The CDR3 loop reads CASSLEGVGGYTF. The sequenced CDR3 bases are TGTGCCAGCAGTTTAGAGGGTGTGGGTGGC.

On this clone: The CDR3 end lies 3 residues beyond the end of the read and is filled in from the germline J gene. The chain employs TRBV5-4 and TRBJ2-7; TRBD1 is a possible D gene (5 bases). Trimming pared 4 bases from V and 2 bases from J, leaving 13 bases between. The CDR3 has 14 residues. In germline, CDR1 is SGHNT, CDR2 YYREEE (reference sequence). The CDR3 protein is CASSTEQVTYEQYF. The CDR3 DNA, read in part, is TGTGCCAGCAGCACCGAACAGGTGACCTACGAG.

Details on this clone: Mismatch with germline at one junction end may stem from a read error. The read ends 3 residues before the CDR3 terminus; that terminus is restored from the germline J gene. The chain recombines TRBV7-9 with TRBJ1-2; D remains unclear. CDR1 and CDR2 (germline): SEHNR, FQNEAQ (reference sequence). The CDR3 runs 14 residues. CDR3 bases read: TGTGCCGGCAGCCGGCTCCTACTCACAGATACC. The encoded protein is CAGSRLLLTDT. The CDR3 as a whole reads CAGSRLLLTDTYTF. Full variable domain (missing parts from reference TRBV7-9 and TRBJ1-2): DTGVSQNPRHKITKRGQNVTFRCDPISEHNRLYWYRQTLGQGPEFLTYFQNEAQLEKSRLLSDRFSAERPKGSFSTLEIQRTEQGDSAMYLCAGSRLLLTDTYTFGSGTRLTVV.

Of note for this clone: Read data end 3 residues before the CDR3 end; the end is taken from the germline J gene. The chain carries TRBV20-1 and TRBJ1-6; no clear D. Germline CDR1 and CDR2: DFQATT and SNEGSKA (reference sequence). The CDR3 contains 13 residues. The V and J ends lost 6 bases and 0 bases respectively, with 6 bases between them. The sequenced part of the CDR3 DNA is TGCAGTGCAAGCCTCTCCTATAATTCACCC. Translation gives CSASLSYNSP. The entire CDR3 reads CSASLSYNSPLHF.

A note on this clone: The sequenced fragment ends 3 residues before the CDR3 boundary, so the rest is inferred from the germline J gene. The chain employs TRBV18 and TRBJ2-3; the match to TRBD1 covers 7 bases. The CDR3 is 14 amino acids. From germline, CDR1 is KGHSH and CDR2 LQKENI. This CDR3 reads CASSPTGSNQPQYF. CDR3 DNA, as far as it was read: TGTGCCAGCTCACCGACAGGGAGCAATCAGCCG. Combining the CDR3 with reference TRBV18 and TRBJ2-3 gives the whole variable domain NAGVMQNPRHLVRRRGQEARLRCSPMKGHSHVYWYRQLPEEGLKFMVYLQKENIIDESGMPKERFSAEFPKEGPSILRIQQVVRGDSAAYFCASSPTGSNQPQYFGPGTRLTVL.

On this clone itself: The CDR3 goes on 3 residues after the read ends, and that part is filled in from the germline J gene. The chain joins TRBV7-2 to TRBJ1-1; 7 bases agree with TRBD1. The CDR3 is 17 residues long. V was clipped by 0 bases and J by 1 base; unmatched bases: 8. Per germline, CDR1 SGHTA and CDR2 FQGNSA. Incomplete CDR3 DNA: TGTGCCAGCAGCTTAGCGAGCATCAGGGGGAGGAACACTGAA. Translation: CASSLASIRGRNTE. The complete CDR3 protein is CASSLASIRGRNTEAFF.

Regarding this clone: The CDR3 extends 3 residues past the end of the read, so its final part is completed from the germline J gene. V gene TRBV18 combines with J gene TRBJ2-1; 10 bases match TRBD1. V lost 4 bases to trimming and J lost 6 bases; unmatched junction nucleotides: 12. This CDR3 spans 17 amino acids. CDR1 KGHSH and CDR2 LQKENI come from the germline V gene. The CDR3 bases that were read are TGTGCCAGCTCACTCAGAACCGGGACAGGGGTGGCCAATGAG. Encoded protein: CASSLRTGTGVANE. The full CDR3 protein reads CASSLRTGTGVANEQFF.

For this clone: The read terminates 3 residues ahead of where the CDR3 ends, so the germline J gene completes it. The chain links TRBV6-1 to TRBJ2-3, with D maybe TRBD1 (6 bases). The CDR3 totals 15 residues. Per the germline V gene, CDR1 is MNHNS and CDR2 is SASEGT. CDR3 DNA (partial): TGTGCCAGCAGTGAAGGGCCAGGGGTAAATCAGCCG. Its protein is CASSEGPGVNQP. The CDR3 in its entirety is CASSEGPGVNQPQYF.

For this clone: The sequence runs out 3 residues before the end of the CDR3; the remainder is reconstructed from the germline J gene. V usage is TRBV29-1 and J usage is TRBJ2-7; 8 nucleotides line up with TRBD2. V gave up 4 bases and J gave up 6 bases; unmatched junction bases: 8. CDR1 and CDR2 from the germline V gene are SQVTM and ANQGSEA. The CDR3 has 13 residues. CDR3 bases read: TGCAGCGTTGCAAGAGGACTAGCCTCCGAG. Translated: CSVARGLASE. The whole CDR3 region reads CSVARGLASEQYF.

This clone shows up as medium-sized by frequency. The DNA ends 3 residues before the CDR3 does, and the rest of the CDR3 is filled in from the germline J gene. This chain uses TRBV7-2 with TRBJ2-3; D is unclear. Trimming took 5 bases from V and 2 from J, leaving 11 bases between them. The CDR3 extends over 14 amino acids. In germline, CDR1 is SGHTA, CDR2 FQGNSA. Here the CDR3 reads CASSPPPNTDTQYF. Partial CDR3 DNA: TGTGCCAGCAGCCCACCTCCTAACACAGATACG.

Remarks on this clone: The CDR3 goes on 3 residues after the read ends, and that part is filled in from the germline J gene. The chain uses TRBV29-1 and TRBJ1-1, with 8 bases lining up with TRBD1. There are 13 residues in the CDR3. Trimming at V came to 6 bases and at J to 5 bases, leaving 8 bases not matched to a gene. Germline V gene sequence: CDR1 SQVTM, CDR2 ANQGSEA. The covered CDR3 bases are TGCAGCGTGGCTGGACAGGGAACGACTGAA. Its protein product is CSVAGQGTTE. The CDR3 in full is CSVAGQGTTEAFF.

A word on this clone: The CDR3 end is not reached by the read, which stops 3 residues before it; the germline J gene fills it in. The rearrangement uses TRBV7-9 and TRBJ2-3, with a tentative D call TRBD2 (5 bases). CDR3 length: 15 amino acids. V lost 2 bases and J lost 5, with 14 bases in between. Germline CDR1 SEHNR, CDR2 FQNEAQ (reference sequence). The part of the CDR3 DNA that was read is TGTGCCAGCAGCTTAAAGCCAGGACTGGGAGATACG. Translation: CASSLKPGLGDT. Given in full, the CDR3 is CASSLKPGLGDTQYF.

About this clone itself: The read halts 3 residues ahead of the CDR3 end, with the missing end drawn from the germline J gene. This rearrangement joins TRBV29-1 to TRBJ2-3; D remains ambiguous. Trimming removed 4 bases from V and 2 bases from J, with 10 bases in between. The V gene's germline CDR1 is SQVTM and CDR2 ANQGSEA. CDR3 length: 13 amino acids. CDR3 DNA, as far as it was read: TGCAGCGTTGTCACTTTGTACACAGATACG. The encoded protein is CSVVTLYTDT. The CDR3 reads in full as CSVVTLYTDTQYF.

CDR3 sequence: CASTDTLGGGGEAFF. The part of the CDR3 DNA that was read is TGCGCCAGCACCGATACTTTGGGGGGCGGGGGCGAA. J is TRBJ1-1 and V is TRBV5-1; the D gene is possibly TRBD1 (6 bases). The read finishes 3 residues shy of the CDR3 end, and the germline J gene is used to complete it. Germline-derived CDR1 and CDR2 are SGHRS and YFSETQ. The CDR3 contains 15 residues.

Remarks on this clone: The read gets to within 3 residues of the CDR3 end, and the germline J gene fills in the rest. The genes are TRBV7-3 and TRBJ2-2; D is unresolved. Germline V lookup: CDR1 SGHTA, CDR2 FQGTGA. V gave up 5 bases and J gave up 4 bases, with 8 bases separating them. The CDR3 has 13 residues. CDR3 protein: CASSPQSTGELFF. Incomplete CDR3 DNA: TGTGCCAGCAGCCCACAAAGCACCGGGGAG. Filled out from reference TRBV7-3 and TRBJ2-2, the complete variable domain reads GAGVSQTPSNKVTEKGKYVELRCDPISGHTALYWYRQSLGQGPEFLIYFQGTGAADDSGLPNDRFFAVRPEGSVSTLKIQRTERGDSAVYLCASSPQSTGELFFGEGSRLTVL.